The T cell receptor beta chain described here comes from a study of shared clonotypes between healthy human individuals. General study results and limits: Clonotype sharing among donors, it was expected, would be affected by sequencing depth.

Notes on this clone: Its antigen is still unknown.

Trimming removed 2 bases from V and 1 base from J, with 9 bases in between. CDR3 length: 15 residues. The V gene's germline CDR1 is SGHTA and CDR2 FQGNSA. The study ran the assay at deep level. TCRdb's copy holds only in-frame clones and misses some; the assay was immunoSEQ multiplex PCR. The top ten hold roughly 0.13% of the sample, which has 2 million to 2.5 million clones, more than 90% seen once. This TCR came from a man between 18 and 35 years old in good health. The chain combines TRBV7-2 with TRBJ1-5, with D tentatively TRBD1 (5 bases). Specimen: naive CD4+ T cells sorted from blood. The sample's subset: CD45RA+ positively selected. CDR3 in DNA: TGTGCCAGCAGCTTATCCCAGGGAAGCAATCAGCCCCAGCATTTT. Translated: CASSLSQGSNQPQHF.